A single sample is the source of the 5 T cell receptor beta chains below, sequenced in a study of T cell responses to AZD1222 COVID-19 vaccine. Repertoires were generated with immunoSEQ multiplex PCR, while TCRdb's copy carries only in-frame clones and drops some. The sample has 86,000 or so clones, approximately 90% seen once. The source was peripheral blood, collected on day 0 of AZD1222 vaccination. These receptors were collected from an adult in good health.

This clone was observed a single time. The genes are TRBV5-6 and TRBJ1-6; unclear D gene. The germline V gene has CDR1 SGHDT and CDR2 YYEEEE. Trimming shortened V by 3 bases and J by 5 bases, and 9 bases separated the two germline ends. This CDR3 is built from 14 residues. CDR3 DNA: TGTGCCAGCAGCTCGTCACGGAATAATTCACCCCTCCACTTT. Its protein product is CASSSSRNNSPLHF.

The CDR3 reads CASRVTENTEAFF. The CDR3 nucleotides are TGTGCCAGCAGGGTGACAGAGAACACTGAAGCTTTCTTT. V and J are TRBV6-5 and TRBJ1-1; D is perhaps TRBD1 (5 bases). This CDR3 contains 13 residues. V was trimmed by 6 bases and J by 1 base, leaving 9 bases between them. Germline CDR1 MNHEY, CDR2 SVGAGI.

The chain combines TRBV5-1 with TRBJ1-4; a weak D match, TRBD1 (6 bases). The CDR3 sequence is 16 residues long. Trimming stripped 4 bases from V and 0 bases from J, with 13 bases between. The V gene's germline CDR1 is SGHRS and CDR2 YFSETQ. The CDR3 region is CASSPGGAATNEKLFF. CDR3 DNA: TGCGCCAGCAGCCCCGGGGGGGCCGCAACTAATGAAAAACTGTTTTTT.

The sample holds a few counts of this clone. The genes are TRBV29-1 and TRBJ1-1; D is possibly TRBD1 (6 bases). Germline V gives CDR1 SQVTM, CDR2 ANQGSEA. V shed 8 bases and J shed 8 bases, with 21 bases lying between them. There are 13 residues in the CDR3. CDR3 DNA sequence: TGCAGCACCAGGGAGGGGAGGACAGCAGAAGCTTTCTTT. As protein: CSTREGRTAEAFF.

The genes are TRBV5-1 and TRBJ1-2; D gene ambiguous. Germline loops: CDR1 SGHRS, CDR2 YFSETQ. V lost 5 bases and J lost 3, with 5 bases in between. The CDR3 extends over 11 amino acids. CDR3 amino acids: CASRNDYGYTF. The CDR3, as DNA: TGCGCCAGCAGGAATGACTATGGCTACACCTTC.